Here is one T cell receptor beta chain with its context. Its antigen is still unknown. These data are taken from a study of T cell responses to AZD1222 COVID-19 vaccine. Regarding the study as a whole: Regions 160-218 and 743-854 held dominance among vaccine-associated CD4 TCRs, which spanned spike. Unmutated variant regions are reportedly targeted by nearly half of spike-specific TCRs.

Data came from immunoSEQ multiplex PCR; TCRdb stores just in-frame clones and leaves some out. The table has some 140,000 clones, about 92% seen once. The V gene lost 6 bases and the J gene lost 3 bases, with 12 bases spanning the gap. The CDR3 contains 14 residues. Looked up from germline, CDR1 is SNHLY and CDR2 is FYNNEI. The TCR was taken from an adult in good health. Here the sequenced sample was peripheral blood, taken on day 0 of AZD1222 vaccination. The rearrangement uses TRBV2 and TRBJ1-5; D is uncertain. The CDR3 bases are TGTGCCAGCAGGCCAGCCGCCTCCAATCAGCCCCAGCATTTT. It yields the protein CASRPAASNQPQHF.